The 20 T cell receptor beta chains reported below all come from one sample, sequenced in a study of T-cell memory formation after mild COVID-19. TCRdb reanalysed the 5' RACE reads using MiXCR and keeps one entry per CDR3 protein. The sample gives approximately 180,000 distinct CDR3 sequences, roughly 17% of which show up once; around 1.9% is in the top ten. The sample consisted of PBMCs or a T cell subset sorted from them (not recorded which). Receptors originate from an adult woman who had mild COVID-19 (a few samples of this study predate the infection). Cell type and time point are not known.

The chain uses TRBV18 and TRBJ2-7; 8 positions agree with TRBD2. The CDR3 sequence is 18 residues long. The germline gives CDR1 KGHSH, CDR2 LQKENI. The V gene end was trimmed by 6 bases and the J gene end by 1 base; junction bases not matched to a gene: 17. The CDR3 DNA is TGTGCCAGCTCCACCCTGAGACTAGCGAGCCGAGCGTCCTACGAGCAGTACTTC. This sequence encodes CASSTLRLASRASYEQYF.

There are many counts of this clonotype. CDR3 residues: CASSLRGGETQYF. For the CDR3, the DNA is TGTGCCAGCAGTTTAAGGGGTGGGGAGACCCAGTACTTC. The rearrangement links TRBV12-3 or TRBV12-4 to TRBJ2-5, with TRBD1 as a possible D gene (5 bases). CDR3 size: 13 residues. The ends were cut back, 2 bases at V and 5 bases at J, with 9 bases in the middle.

The rearrangement links TRBV7-2 to TRBJ1-6, with 11 bases lining up with TRBD1. CDR3 size: 17 residues. Germline trimming cut 5 bases from V and 4 bases from J; bases unmatched to any gene: 7. Germline CDR1 and CDR2: SGHTA and FQGNSA. Here the CDR3 DNA reads TGTGCCAGCAGCCCTAGAGGACAGGGGGCTTATAATTCACCCCTCCACTTT. Its protein product is CASSPRGQGAYNSPLHF. Full variable domain (rest looked up from reference TRBV7-2 and TRBJ1-6): GAGVSQSPSNKVTEKGKDVELRCDPISGHTALYWYRQSLGQGLEFLIYFQGNSAPDKSGLPSDRFSAERTGGSVSTLTIQRTQQEDSAVYLCASSPRGQGAYNSPLHFGNGTRLTVT.

This clonotype has a handful of counts. V gene TRBV7-2 combines with J gene TRBJ2-7, with TRBD2 matching 10 bases. V gave up 4 bases and J gave up 5 bases; unmatched junction bases: 8. The CDR3 extends over 15 amino acids. The germline V gene has CDR1 SGHTA and CDR2 FQGNSA. CDR3 bases: TGTGCCAGCAGCTCCAATAGCGGGAGGCCTGACGAGCAGTACTTC. Its translation: CASSSNSGRPDEQYF.

The chain recombines TRBV20-1 with TRBJ1-2; D not certain. This CDR3 has 13 residues. Deletions cut 3 bases from V and 2 bases from J, with 10 bases between. Germline-derived CDR1 and CDR2 are DFQATT and SNEGSKA (reference sequence). The CDR3 DNA reads as TGCAGTGCTAGTCCCCCGCTGAACTATGGCTACACCTTC. It yields the protein CSASPPLNYGYTF.

This sequence joins TRBV5-1 and TRBJ2-1, with a weak D call TRBD2 (5 bases). Germline lookup yields CDR1 SGHRS and CDR2 YFSETQ. CDR3 length: 14 amino acids. The germline V and J ends were trimmed by 0 bases and 6 bases, with 10 bases remaining between them. In nucleotides, the CDR3 is TGCGCCAGCAGCTTGGCCGAGGGAATCAATGAGCAGTTCTTC. It translates to CASSLAEGINEQFF.

The sample holds a few counts of this clonotype. The V call is TRBV20-1, the J call TRBJ1-6; maybe TRBD1 (5 bases). CDR1 and CDR2 (germline): DFQATT, SNEGSKA (reference sequence). CDR3 size: 13 residues. V lost 4 bases, J lost 11 bases, and 15 bases lay in between. The CDR3 loop is CSANRGGRPPLHF. CDR3 nucleotides: TGCAGTGCTAACCGCGGGGGTAGGCCACCCCTCCACTTT.

V usage is TRBV5-1 and J usage is TRBJ1-1; a possible D gene is TRBD1 (5 bases). The CDR3 covers 13 residues. CDR1 SGHRS and CDR2 YFSETQ come from the germline V gene. V was clipped by 9 bases and J by 4 bases, with 16 bases between them. In DNA, the CDR3 is TGCGCCACCTCCCGGGAGCAGGGCACTGAAGCTTTCTTT. It yields the protein CATSREQGTEAFF. Combining the CDR3 with reference TRBV5-1 and TRBJ1-1 gives the whole variable domain KAGVTQTPRYLIKTRGQQVTLSCSPISGHRSVSWYQQTPGQGLQFLFEYFSETQRNKGNFPGRFSGRQFSNSRSEMNVSTLELGDSALYLCATSREQGTEAFFGQGTRLTVV.

This clonotype was found a few times. The V gene is TRBV11-2, the J gene TRBJ1-2, with TRBD1 identical over 7 bases. After removal of 3 bases from V and 2 bases from J, the junction contained 6 bases not matched to a gene. CDR1 SGHAT and CDR2 FQNNGV come from the germline V gene. CDR3 length equals 15 residues. The CDR3 loop reads CASSLSRGGNYGYTF. The CDR3 nucleotides are TGTGCCAGCAGCTTGTCTAGAGGGGGCAACTATGGCTACACCTTC.

CDR3 amino acids: CASSQGLATNNEQFF. In DNA form, the CDR3 reads TGCGCCAGCAGCCAAGGACTAGCGACTAACAATGAGCAGTTCTTC. The V and J genes are TRBV4-3 and TRBJ2-1, with TRBD2 identical over 8 bases. The germline CDR1 and CDR2 sequences are LGHNA and YSLEER. J was trimmed by 5 bases and V by 1 base; bases with no gene match: 4. The CDR3 sequence is 15 residues long.

This clonotype has only one observation. A read error may produce the germline difference seen at one junction end. This rearrangement joins TRBV7-9 to TRBJ2-1; 8 nucleotides agree with TRBD2. Germline V gene data show CDR1 as SEHNR and CDR2 as FQNEAQ (reference sequence). This CDR3 has 18 amino acids. The DNA for the CDR3 is TGTGCCGGCAGCTCCTCCTTCCGGGTAGCGGGGCTAGCCAATGAGCAGTTCTTC. It specifies CAGSSSFRVAGLANEQFF.

The CDR3 region has the DNA TGCGCCAGCAAAGGACTAGCGGGATCCTCCTACAATGAGCAGTTCTTC. Protein sequence: CASKGLAGSSYNEQFF. V and J are TRBV5-1 and TRBJ2-1; TRBD2 matches 12 bases. The CDR3 totals 16 residues. Trimming took 6 bases from V and 0 from J; bases not matched to a gene: 4. The germline CDR1 and CDR2 sequences are SGHRS and YFSETQ.

This clonotype was observed at least ten times. This chain joins TRBV5-1 and TRBJ1-5, with unresolved D. The germline gives CDR1 SGHRS, CDR2 YFSETQ. The length of the CDR3 is 14 residues. V was pared by 2 bases and J by 7 bases, with 13 bases between. The DNA of the CDR3 is TGCGCCAGCAGCTTAGGGCAACCAAACCAGCCCCAGCATTTT. Translation gives CASSLGQPNQPQHF. Together with reference TRBV5-1 and TRBJ1-5, the CDR3 gives the full variable domain: KAGVTQTPRYLIKTRGQQVTLSCSPISGHRSVSWYQQTPGQGLQFLFEYFSETQRNKGNFPGRFSGRQFSNSRSEMNVSTLELGDSALYLCASSLGQPNQPQHFGDGTRLSIL.

This clonotype was detected a few times. This chain connects TRBV23-1 to TRBJ2-1; 11 positions agree with TRBD2. TRBV23-1 is treated as an ORF (open reading frame) with a function not yet certain. The CDR3 is made up of 16 amino acids. With V trimmed by 0 bases and J by 6 bases, 4 bases remained unmatched. The CDR3 spells CASSQSTSGRSNEQFF. The CDR3 DNA reads as TGCGCCAGCAGTCAATCCACTAGCGGGAGATCCAATGAGCAGTTCTTC.

The chain has TRBV20-1 and TRBJ2-3; tentative D call: TRBD2 (5 bases). There are 17 residues in the CDR3. The V end lost 0 bases, the J end lost 3 bases, and 19 bases lay between the germline ends. Looked up from germline, CDR1 is DFQATT and CDR2 is SNEGSKA (reference sequence). The CDR3 region is CSARDLPPSSPTDTQYF. The DNA of the CDR3 is TGCAGTGCTAGAGATCTCCCGCCTAGCAGTCCGACAGATACGCAGTATTTT.

This chain links TRBV5-1 with TRBJ2-1; D call uncertain. CDR1 and CDR2 (germline): SGHRS, YFSETQ. V shed 2 bases and J shed 7 bases, with 7 bases lying between them. This CDR3 region has 12 residues. CDR3 region: CASSLDWNEQFF. Here the CDR3 DNA reads TGCGCCAGCAGCTTAGACTGGAATGAGCAGTTCTTC.

The V and J genes are TRBV3-1 and TRBJ1-1, with 12 bases lining up with TRBD1. V shed 5 bases, J shed 4 bases, and the junction held 14 bases outside the gene matches. The CDR3 runs 18 residues. Germline V lookup: CDR1 LGHDT, CDR2 YNNKEL (reference sequence). The CDR3 spells CASSVAGTGGTLSTEAFF. CDR3 bases: TGTGCCAGCAGCGTCGCCGGGACAGGGGGCACATTGAGCACTGAAGCTTTCTTT.

The chain employs TRBV12-3 or TRBV12-4 and TRBJ1-5, with 12 bases aligning to TRBD1. After removal of 5 bases from V and 6 bases from J, the junction contained 11 bases not matched to a gene. This CDR3 is built from 17 residues. The CDR3 loop reads CASSPTRDRGPRQPQHF. The CDR3 bases are TGTGCCAGCAGTCCAACCCGGGACAGGGGGCCTCGTCAGCCCCAGCATTTT.

This clonotype showed up just a few times. The chain combines TRBV6-5 with TRBJ2-7, with D tentatively TRBD2 (6 bases). This CDR3 is built from 13 residues. Trimming left V 6 bases short and J 6 bases short, with 15 bases between. Germline CDR1 and CDR2: MNHEY and SVGAGI. In nucleotides, the CDR3 is TGTGCCAGCAGAACTAGCCCCCCTACCGAGCAGTACTTC. It translates to CASRTSPPTEQYF.

This clonotype was observed a few times. The J gene is TRBJ2-3, the V gene TRBV18, with 10 bases matching TRBD2. CDR1 is KGHSH and CDR2 is LQKENI in the germline V gene. There are 17 residues in the CDR3. Losses at the gene ends were 4 bases for V and 0 bases for J; bases not matched to a gene: 7. CDR3 amino acids: CASSHRTSGASTDTQYF. The CDR3 DNA follows: TGTGCCAGCTCACACCGGACTAGCGGAGCTAGCACAGATACGCAGTATTTT. Together with reference TRBV18 and TRBJ2-3, the CDR3 gives the full variable domain: NAGVMQNPRHLVRRRGQEARLRCSPMKGHSHVYWYRQLPEEGLKFMVYLQKENIIDESGMPKERFSAEFPKEGPSILRIQQVVRGDSAAYFCASSHRTSGASTDTQYFGPGTRLTVL.